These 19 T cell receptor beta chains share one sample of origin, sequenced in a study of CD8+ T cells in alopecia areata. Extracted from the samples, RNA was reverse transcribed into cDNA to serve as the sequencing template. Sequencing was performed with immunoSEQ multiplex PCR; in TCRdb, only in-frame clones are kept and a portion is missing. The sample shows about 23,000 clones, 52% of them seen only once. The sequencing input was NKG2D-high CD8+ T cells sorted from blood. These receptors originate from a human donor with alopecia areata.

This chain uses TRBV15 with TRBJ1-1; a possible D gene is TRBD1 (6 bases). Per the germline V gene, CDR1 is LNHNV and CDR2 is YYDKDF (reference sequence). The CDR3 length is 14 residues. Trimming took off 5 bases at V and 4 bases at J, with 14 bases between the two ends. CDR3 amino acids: CATSPTGQGTEAFF. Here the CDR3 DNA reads TGTGCCACCAGCCCGACAGGCCAGGGCACTGAAGCTTTCTTT.

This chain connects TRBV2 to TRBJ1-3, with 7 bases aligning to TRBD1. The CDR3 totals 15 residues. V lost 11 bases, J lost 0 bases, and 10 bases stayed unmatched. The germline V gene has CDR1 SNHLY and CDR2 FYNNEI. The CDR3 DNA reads TGTGCCTCCCGACAGGGTCCGTTCTCTGGAAACACCATATATTTT. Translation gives CASRQGPFSGNTIYF. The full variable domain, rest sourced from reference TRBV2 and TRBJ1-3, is EPEVTQTPSHQVTQMGQEVILRCVPISNHLYFYWYRQILGQKVEFLVSFYNNEISEKSEIFDDQFSVERPDGSNFTLKIRSTKLEDSAMYFCASRQGPFSGNTIYFGEGSWLTVV.

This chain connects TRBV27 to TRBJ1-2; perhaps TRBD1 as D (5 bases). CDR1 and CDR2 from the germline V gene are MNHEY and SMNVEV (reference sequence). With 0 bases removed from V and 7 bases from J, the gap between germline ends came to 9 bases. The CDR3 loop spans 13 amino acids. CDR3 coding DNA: TGTGCCAGCAGTTTATCTTTGGGGGGTGGCTACACCTTC. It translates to CASSLSLGGGYTF.

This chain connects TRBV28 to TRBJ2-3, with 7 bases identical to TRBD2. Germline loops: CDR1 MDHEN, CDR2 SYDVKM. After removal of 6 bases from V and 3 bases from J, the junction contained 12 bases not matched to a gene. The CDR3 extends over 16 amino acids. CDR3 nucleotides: TGTGCCAGCAGGCACTGTGAGCGGGGAGTTACAGATACGCAGTATTTT. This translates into CASRHCERGVTDTQYF.

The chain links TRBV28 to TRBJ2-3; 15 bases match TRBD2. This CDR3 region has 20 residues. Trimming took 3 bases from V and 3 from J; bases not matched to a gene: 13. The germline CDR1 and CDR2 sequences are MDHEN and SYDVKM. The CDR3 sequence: CASSFPRTSGRAGETDTQYF. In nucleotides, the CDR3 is TGTGCCAGCAGTTTCCCCAGGACTAGCGGGAGGGCCGGGGAAACAGATACGCAGTATTTT.

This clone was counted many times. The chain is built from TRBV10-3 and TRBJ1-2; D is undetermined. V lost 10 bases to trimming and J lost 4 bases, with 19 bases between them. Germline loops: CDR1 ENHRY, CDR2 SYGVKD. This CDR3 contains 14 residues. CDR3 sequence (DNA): TGTGCCACGCCGGATATGGGCCTTGGCTATGGCTACACCTTC. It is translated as CATPDMGLGYGYTF.

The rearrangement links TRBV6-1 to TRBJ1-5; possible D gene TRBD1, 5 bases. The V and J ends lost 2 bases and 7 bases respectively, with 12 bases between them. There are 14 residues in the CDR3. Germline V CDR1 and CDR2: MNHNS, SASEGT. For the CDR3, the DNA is TGTGCCAGCAGTGAATTCAGGGCGGGCCAGCCCCAGCATTTT. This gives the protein CASSEFRAGQPQHF.

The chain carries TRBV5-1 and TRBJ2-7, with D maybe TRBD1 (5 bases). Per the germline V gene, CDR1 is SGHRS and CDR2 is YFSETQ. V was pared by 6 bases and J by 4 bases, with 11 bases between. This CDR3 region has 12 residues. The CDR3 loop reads CASKQDGYEQYF. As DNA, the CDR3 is TGCGCCAGCAAACAGGACGGGTACGAGCAGTACTTC.

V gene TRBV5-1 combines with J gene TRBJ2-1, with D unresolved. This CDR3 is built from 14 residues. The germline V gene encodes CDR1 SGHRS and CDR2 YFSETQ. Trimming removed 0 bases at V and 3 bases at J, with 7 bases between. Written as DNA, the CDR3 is TGCGCCAGCAGCTTGGTAACAGACTACAATGAGCAGTTCTTC. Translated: CASSLVTDYNEQFF. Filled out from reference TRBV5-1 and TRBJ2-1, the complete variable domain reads KAGVTQTPRYLIKTRGQQVTLSCSPISGHRSVSWYQQTPGQGLQFLFEYFSETQRNKGNFPGRFSGRQFSNSRSEMNVSTLELGDSALYLCASSLVTDYNEQFFGPGTRLTVL.

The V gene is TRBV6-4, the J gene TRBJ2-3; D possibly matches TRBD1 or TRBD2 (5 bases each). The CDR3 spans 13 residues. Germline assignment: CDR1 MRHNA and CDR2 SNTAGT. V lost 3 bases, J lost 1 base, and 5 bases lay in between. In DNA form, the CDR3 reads TGTGCCAGCAGTGAGGGGGGCACAGATACGCAGTATTTT. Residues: CASSEGGTDTQYF.

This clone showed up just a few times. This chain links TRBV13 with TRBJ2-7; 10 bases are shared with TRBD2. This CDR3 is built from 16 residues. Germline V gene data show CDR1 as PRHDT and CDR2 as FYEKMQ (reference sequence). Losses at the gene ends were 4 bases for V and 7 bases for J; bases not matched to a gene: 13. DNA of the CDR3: TGTGCCAGCAGCTCCCCAACTAGCGGGAATTCCGATGAGCAGTACTTC. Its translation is CASSSPTSGNSDEQYF.

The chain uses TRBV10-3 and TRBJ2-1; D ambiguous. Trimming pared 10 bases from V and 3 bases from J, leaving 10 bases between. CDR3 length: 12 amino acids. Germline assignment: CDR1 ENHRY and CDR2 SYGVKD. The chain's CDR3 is CATAAGYNEQFF. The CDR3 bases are TGTGCCACCGCTGCTGGCTACAATGAGCAGTTCTTC.

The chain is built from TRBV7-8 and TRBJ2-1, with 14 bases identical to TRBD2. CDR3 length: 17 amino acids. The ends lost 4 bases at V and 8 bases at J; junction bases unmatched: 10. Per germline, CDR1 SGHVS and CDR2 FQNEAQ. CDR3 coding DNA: TGTGCCAGCAGCTCAGGGACTAGCGGGAGACTTTGGGATGAGCAGTTCTTC. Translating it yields CASSSGTSGRLWDEQFF.

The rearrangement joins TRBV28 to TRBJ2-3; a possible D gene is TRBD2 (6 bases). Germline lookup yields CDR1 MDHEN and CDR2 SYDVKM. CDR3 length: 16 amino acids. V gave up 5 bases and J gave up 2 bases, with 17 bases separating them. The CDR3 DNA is TGTGCCAGCAGTCCCAGAGTAGCGGTTCTCACAGATACGCAGTATTTT. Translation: CASSPRVAVLTDTQYF.

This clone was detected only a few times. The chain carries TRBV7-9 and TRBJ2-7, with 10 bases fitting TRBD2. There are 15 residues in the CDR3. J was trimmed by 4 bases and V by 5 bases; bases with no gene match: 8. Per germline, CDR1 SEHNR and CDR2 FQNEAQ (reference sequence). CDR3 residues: CASSRLLAGVYEQYF. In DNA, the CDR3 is TGTGCCAGCAGCCGCCTGCTAGCGGGAGTGTACGAGCAGTACTTC. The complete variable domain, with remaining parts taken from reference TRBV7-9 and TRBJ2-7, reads DTGVSQNPRHKITKRGQNVTFRCDPISEHNRLYWYRQTLGQGPEFLTYFQNEAQLEKSRLLSDRFSAERPKGSFSTLEIQRTEQGDSAMYLCASSRLLAGVYEQYFGPGTRLTVT.

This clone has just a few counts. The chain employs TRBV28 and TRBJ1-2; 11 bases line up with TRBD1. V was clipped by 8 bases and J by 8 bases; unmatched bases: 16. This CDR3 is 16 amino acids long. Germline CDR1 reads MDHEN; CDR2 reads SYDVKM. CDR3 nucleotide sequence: TGTGCCAGCTCCCCACTCAGGACAGGGGGCGTAAAAGGCTACACCTTC. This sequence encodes CASSPLRTGGVKGYTF.

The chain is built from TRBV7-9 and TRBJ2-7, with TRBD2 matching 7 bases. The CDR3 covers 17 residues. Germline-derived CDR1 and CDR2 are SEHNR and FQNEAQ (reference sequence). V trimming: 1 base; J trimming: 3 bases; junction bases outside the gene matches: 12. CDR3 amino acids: CASSLGAGAIAGYEQYF. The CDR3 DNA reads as TGTGCCAGCAGCTTAGGGGCGGGAGCCATCGCTGGCTACGAGCAGTACTTC. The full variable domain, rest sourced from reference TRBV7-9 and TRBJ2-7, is DTGVSQNPRHKITKRGQNVTFRCDPISEHNRLYWYRQTLGQGPEFLTYFQNEAQLEKSRLLSDRFSAERPKGSFSTLEIQRTEQGDSAMYLCASSLGAGAIAGYEQYFGPGTRLTVT.

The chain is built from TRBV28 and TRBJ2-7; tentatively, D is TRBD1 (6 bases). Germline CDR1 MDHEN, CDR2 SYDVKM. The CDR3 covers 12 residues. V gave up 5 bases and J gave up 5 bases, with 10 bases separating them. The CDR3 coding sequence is TGTGCCAGCAGTGGGGGCACTGACGAGCAGTACTTC. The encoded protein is CASSGGTDEQYF.

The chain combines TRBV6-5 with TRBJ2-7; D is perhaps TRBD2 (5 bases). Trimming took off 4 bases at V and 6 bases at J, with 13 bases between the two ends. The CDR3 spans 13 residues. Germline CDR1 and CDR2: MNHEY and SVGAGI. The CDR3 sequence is CASSFGIAAEQYF. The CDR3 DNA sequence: TGTGCCAGCAGTTTCGGGATAGCAGCCGAGCAGTACTTC.